The 17 T cell receptor beta chains below were found in one sample sequenced in a study of identical twins. TCRdb processed the 5' RACE reads anew with MiXCR; each CDR3 protein has one entry. The table shows 350,000 to 450,000 distinct CDR3 sequences, with about 18% occurring only once. The sequencing sample was made of naive T cells sorted from blood. The receptors shown here come from a man aged 50 to 59 in good health.

V is TRBV3-1 and J is TRBJ2-7; 9 nucleotides line up with TRBD1. There are 13 residues in the CDR3. Germline V CDR1 and CDR2: LGHDT, YNNKEL (reference sequence). V lost 8 bases and J lost 2; bases outside the gene matches: 4. This chain's CDR3 is CASAQGATYEQYF. CDR3 DNA sequence: TGTGCCAGCGCACAGGGGGCAACCTACGAGCAGTACTTC.

V usage is TRBV5-1 and J usage is TRBJ2-7, with TRBD1 matching over 9 bases. Germline V lookup: CDR1 SGHRS, CDR2 YFSETQ. The CDR3 sequence is 13 residues long. V lost 4 bases, J lost 6 bases, and 5 bases stayed unmatched. The CDR3 protein is CASSTGQGGEQYF. The CDR3 nucleotides are TGCGCCAGCAGCACGGGACAGGGAGGCGAGCAGTACTTC.

This clonotype was seen repeatedly, ten times or more. V is TRBV20-1 and J is TRBJ2-6; the D gene is possibly TRBD1 (6 bases). This CDR3 is 17 amino acids long. Germline V CDR1 and CDR2: DFQATT, SNEGSKA (reference sequence). V dropped 7 bases and J dropped 0 bases, with 19 bases sitting between them. The CDR3 DNA reads as TGCAGTGTCCTTGGGGGCAGGGGAAGCTCTGGGGCCAACGTCCTGACTTTC. This encodes CSVLGGRGSSGANVLTF.

This clonotype was observed a handful of times. This rearrangement joins TRBV4-1 to TRBJ2-1, with 9 bases lining up with TRBD1. The CDR3 spans 16 residues. Trimming removed 6 bases from V and 0 bases from J; junction bases left unmatched: 6. Per the germline V gene, CDR1 is MGHRA and CDR2 is YSYEKL. Here the CDR3 DNA reads TGCGCCAGCAGGCCCGGACAGGGGAACTCCTACAATGAGCAGTTCTTC. Amino acids: CASRPGQGNSYNEQFF.

The gene calls are TRBV6-1 and TRBJ2-1; 12 nucleotides align to TRBD1. V shed 6 bases and J 7 bases; nucleotides not matched to a gene: 16. There are 18 residues in the CDR3. Per germline, CDR1 MNHNS and CDR2 SASEGT. CDR3 nucleotide sequence: TGTGCCAGCAGAAATTCCGGGACAGGGGGCGCAGTAGTAAATGAGCAGTTCTTC. Amino acid sequence: CASRNSGTGGAVVNEQFF.

This clonotype was seen more than once but under ten times. This sequence joins TRBV12-3 or TRBV12-4 and TRBJ2-1; 14 bases are a match to TRBD2. The CDR3 loop spans 16 amino acids. V lost 5 bases to trimming and J lost 4 bases; unmatched junction nucleotides: 4. The DNA of the CDR3 is TGTGCCAGCAGTATTCGGACTAGCGGGAGGTACAATGAGCAGTTCTTC. The encoded protein is CASSIRTSGRYNEQFF.

This clonotype has more than one count but fewer than ten. This chain joins TRBV20-1 and TRBJ2-5, with 11 bases lining up with TRBD2. CDR3 length: 17 residues. Per the germline V gene, CDR1 is DFQATT and CDR2 is SNEGSKA (reference sequence). Germline trimming cut 1 base from V and 5 bases from J; bases unmatched to any gene: 12. In DNA form, the CDR3 reads TGCAGTGCTAGAGTCCTGACTAGCGGGGCATATTTTGAGACCCAGTACTTC. Protein sequence: CSARVLTSGAYFETQYF.

The V and J genes are TRBV5-4 and TRBJ2-5; D may be TRBD1 (7 bases). This CDR3 has 14 residues. CDR1 SGHNT and CDR2 YYREEE come from the germline V gene (reference sequence). The V end was cut by 4 bases, the J end by 3 bases, with 13 bases between. Written as DNA, the CDR3 is TGTGCCAGCAGCGACCCCAGGGGGGAAGAGACCCAGTACTTC. The encoded protein is CASSDPRGEETQYF.

This clonotype was observed at least ten times. The genes are TRBV20-1 and TRBJ2-5; the match to TRBD1 covers 8 bases. Germline values: CDR1 DFQATT, CDR2 SNEGSKA (reference sequence). With V trimmed by 5 bases and J by 2 bases, 7 bases remained unmatched. The CDR3 is 14 amino acids. The CDR3 region has the DNA TGCAGTGCTCGAGGACAGGGCCAACAAGAGACCCAGTACTTC. Encoded protein: CSARGQGQQETQYF.

This clonotype was seen a few times. The chain couples TRBV15 to TRBJ2-7; D call uncertain. Germline V lookup: CDR1 LNHNV, CDR2 YYDKDF (reference sequence). The CDR3 contains 13 residues. Deletions cut 0 bases from V and 6 bases from J, with 9 bases between. CDR3 amino acids: CATSRDTTAEQYF. The CDR3 region has the DNA TGTGCCACCAGCAGAGACACGACGGCCGAGCAGTACTTC. Filled out from reference TRBV15 and TRBJ2-7, the complete variable domain reads DAMVIQNPRYQVTQFGKPVTLSCSQTLNHNVMYWYQQKSSQAPKLLFHYYDKDFNNEADTPDNFQSRRPNTSFCFLDIRSPGLGDTAMYLCATSRDTTAEQYFGPGTRLTVT.

This chain connects TRBV29-1 to TRBJ2-3; 8 bases agree with TRBD1. V shed 7 bases, J shed 2 bases, and the junction held 8 bases outside the gene matches. CDR3 length: 14 amino acids. Germline-derived CDR1 and CDR2 are SQVTM and ANQGSEA. CDR3 bases: TGCAGCGGCGCCCCCAGGGGGCTCACAGATACGCAGTATTTT. Residues: CSGAPRGLTDTQYF.

This clonotype was counted a few times. The chain couples TRBV18 to TRBJ2-7; D not certain. V was pared by 4 bases and J by 3 bases, with 16 bases between. The CDR3 spans 15 residues. Germline loops: CDR1 KGHSH, CDR2 LQKENI. CDR3 in amino acids: CASSLSAQTGYEQYF. CDR3 nucleotide sequence: TGTGCCAGCTCACTTTCAGCGCAGACCGGCTACGAGCAGTACTTC.

This clonotype has a count of ten or more. The genes are TRBV20-1 and TRBJ2-1, with a weak D call TRBD2 (5 bases). V shed 1 base and J shed 9 bases, with 10 bases lying between them. The CDR3 covers 12 residues. CDR1 and CDR2 (germline): DFQATT, SNEGSKA (reference sequence). CDR3 DNA: TGCAGTGCTAGAGTGTCCGGGATTGAGCAGTTCTTC. It encodes CSARVSGIEQFF.

V is TRBV5-6 and J is TRBJ1-2; 8 bases are a match to TRBD1. V was clipped by 6 bases and J by 8 bases; unmatched bases: 12. CDR1 is SGHDT, CDR2 YYEEEE, per germline. The CDR3 is made up of 14 amino acids. Here the CDR3 reads CASTKPDRVWGYTF. In DNA form, the CDR3 reads TGTGCCAGCACCAAACCGGACAGGGTTTGGGGCTACACCTTC.

This clonotype was picked up many times. The rearrangement links TRBV6-5 to TRBJ1-1; D not certain. The germline V and J ends were trimmed by 6 bases and 0 bases, with 5 bases remaining between them. The CDR3 spans 12 residues. CDR1 and CDR2 (germline): MNHEY, SVGAGI. The CDR3 reads CASRTVNTEAFF. As DNA, the CDR3 is TGTGCCAGCAGGACGGTGAACACTGAAGCTTTCTTT.

This clonotype was detected ten times or more. The chain recombines TRBV20-1 with TRBJ1-1; D uncertain. Trimming removed 4 bases at V and 10 bases at J, with 19 bases between. CDR3 length: 13 residues. The germline V gene encodes CDR1 DFQATT and CDR2 SNEGSKA (reference sequence). CDR3 loop: CSAKTEPFGGAFF. The DNA of the CDR3 is TGCAGTGCTAAAACAGAGCCTTTTGGTGGAGCTTTCTTT.

This clonotype was counted a few times. The genes are TRBV28 and TRBJ2-2, with D possibly matching TRBD1 (6 bases). Trimming pared 5 bases from V and 4 bases from J, leaving 14 bases between. This CDR3 has 15 amino acids. Germline lookup yields CDR1 MDHEN and CDR2 SYDVKM. The CDR3 loop reads CASSPLGTLTGELFF. The CDR3 nucleotides are TGTGCCAGCAGTCCATTGGGGACACTCACCGGGGAGCTGTTTTTT. Combining the CDR3 with reference TRBV28 and TRBJ2-2 gives the whole variable domain DVKVTQSSRYLVKRTGEKVFLECVQDMDHENMFWYRQDPGLGLRLIYFSYDVKMKEKGDIPEGYSVSREKKERFSLILESASTNQTSMYLCASSPLGTLTGELFFGEGSRLTVL.